This T cell receptor beta chain stems from a study of blood T cell repertoires in COVID-19. Study at large: Collection of acute and convalescent COVID-19 samples took place in the United States, Italy and Spain. Sources were T cells, B-cell-depleted T cells, or PBMCs; the material itself was cDNA or gDNA.

As concerns this clone: A junction boundary mismatches the germline segment, possibly from a read error.

Germline assignment: CDR1 MNHNS and CDR2 SASEGT. The CDR3 runs 15 residues. Authors' analysis steps: By means of reference gene primer amplification, nucleated cell counts were estimated. The repertoire was sequenced with immunoSEQ multiplex PCR; TCRdb's copy has only in-frame clones and lacks some. V, J and clone size were drawn from that table, and D and trimming were deduced from the DNA. The sample carries 260,000 or so clones, roughly 86% recorded once. This clonotype originated in a human donor in a cohort sampled during active COVID-19. The material sequenced was peripheral blood. The V gene is TRBV6-1, the J gene TRBJ2-1, with TRBD2 matching 10 bases. CDR3 in amino acids: CASSEAGGYYNEQFF. The CDR3 DNA follows: TGTGCCAGTAGTGAAGCGGGGGGGTATTACAATGAGCAGTTCTTC.